The 29 T cell receptor beta chains presented below share a single source sample, sequenced in a study of quantifying T cell responses using KT2 cells. Overall study: cDNA was made from DNase-treated RNA using alpha and beta constant primers.

The cDNA 3' end received a ligated oligonucleotide with a UMI. The first PCR ran approximately 4 cycles with an equimolar RC1.1 and RC1.2 beta primer mix. MiXCR, applied by TCRdb to the UMI-ligation and nested PCR reads, yields one record per CDR3 protein. Among 25,000 to 35,000 distinct CDR3 sequences listed, around a tenth were seen once. Sample: PBMCs spiked with cells of the T cell clone KT2. All receptors come from a human donor.

This clonotype was seen many times. V and J are TRBV11-3 and TRBJ2-4; the D call may be TRBD1 or TRBD2 (6 bases each). CDR3 size: 19 residues. Germline assignment: CDR1 SGHNT and CDR2 YENEEA. V lost 1 base and J 0 bases, leaving 19 bases between the germline ends. The CDR3 is CASSLGGAFGVVAKNIQYF. CDR3 nucleotide sequence: TGTGCCAGCAGCTTAGGGGGGGCGTTTGGTGTGGTAGCCAAAAACATTCAGTACTTC. Looking up the rest from reference TRBV11-3 and TRBJ2-4 gives the full variable domain: EAGVVQSPRYKIIEKKQPVAFWCNPISGHNTLYWYLQNLGQGPELLIRYENEEAVDDSQLPKDRFSAERLKGVDSTLKIQPAELGDSAVYLCASSLGGAFGVVAKNIQYFGAGTRLSVL.

This clonotype appeared many times. V usage is TRBV11-2 and J usage is TRBJ2-5; the match to TRBD1 covers 12 bases. Trimming at V came to 1 base and at J to 4 bases, leaving 7 bases not matched to a gene. Germline V gives CDR1 SGHAT, CDR2 FQNNGV. The CDR3 has 17 residues. The CDR3 DNA is TGTGCCAGCAGCTTAGGGGGACAGGGGGCATGGGGAGAGACCCAGTACTTC. Translated, it gives CASSLGGQGAWGETQYF.

This clonotype came up many times. The chain employs TRBV7-9 and TRBJ1-1, with 7 bases matching TRBD1. Germline-derived CDR1 and CDR2 are SEHNR and FQNEAQ (reference sequence). The CDR3 consists of 15 residues. With V trimmed by 1 base and J by 6 bases, 8 bases remained unmatched. The CDR3 protein is CASSLESRGRAEAFF. Written as DNA, the CDR3 is TGTGCCAGCAGCTTAGAGTCCAGGGGGAGGGCTGAAGCTTTCTTT.

This clonotype was detected a few times. The chain combines TRBV7-9 with TRBJ2-3; D is perhaps TRBD2 (6 bases). The length of the CDR3 is 14 residues. Trimming removed 5 bases at V and 4 bases at J, with 13 bases between. Germline values: CDR1 SEHNR, CDR2 FQNEAQ (reference sequence). CDR3 sequence: CASSQTSSADTQYF. The CDR3 DNA reads TGTGCCAGCAGCCAGACTAGTTCGGCAGATACGCAGTATTTT.

The chain carries TRBV2 and TRBJ1-2, with D possibly TRBD1 on 6 matching bases. This CDR3 comprises 14 residues. V lost 6 bases and J lost 2, with 13 bases in between. The V gene's germline CDR1 is SNHLY and CDR2 FYNNEI. The CDR3 protein is CASRTGGRNYGYTF. DNA of the CDR3: TGTGCCAGCAGAACCGGGGGCAGAAACTATGGCTACACCTTC.

There are a few counts of this clonotype. The chain carries TRBV20-1 and TRBJ2-7; 8 bases are a match to TRBD2. Trimming removed 6 bases from V and 2 bases from J; junction bases left unmatched: 6. Germline V gene sequence: CDR1 DFQATT, CDR2 SNEGSKA (reference sequence). This CDR3 has 13 amino acids. The CDR3 is CSAATSGTYEQYF. The CDR3 DNA reads TGCAGTGCCGCCACTAGCGGAACCTACGAGCAGTACTTC.

There are many counts of this clonotype. The chain employs TRBV20-1 and TRBJ1-1; TRBD1 is a possible D gene (6 bases). CDR1 is DFQATT, CDR2 SNEGSKA, per germline (reference sequence). V lost 0 bases and J 3 bases, leaving 17 bases between the germline ends. This CDR3 comprises 16 residues. In DNA form, the CDR3 reads TGCAGTGCTAGAGATTACAAGAGGGGGTGGGACACTGAAGCTTTCTTT. This encodes CSARDYKRGWDTEAFF.

This clonotype appeared many times. The V and J genes are TRBV7-2 and TRBJ2-5, with D possibly being TRBD2 (6 bases). The length of the CDR3 is 13 residues. V was trimmed by 3 bases and J by 6 bases, leaving 11 bases between them. CDR1 and CDR2 (germline): SGHTA, FQGNSA. CDR3 in amino acids: CASSFIGSKTQYF. In DNA, the CDR3 is TGTGCCAGCAGCTTTATCGGGAGTAAGACCCAGTACTTC. Filled out from reference TRBV7-2 and TRBJ2-5, the complete variable domain reads GAGVSQSPSNKVTEKGKDVELRCDPISGHTALYWYRQSLGQGLEFLIYFQGNSAPDKSGLPSDRFSAERTGGSVSTLTIQRTQQEDSAVYLCASSFIGSKTQYFGPGTRLLVL.

This clonotype was detected many times. This chain uses TRBV6-5 with TRBJ1-1; no firm D call. The V and J ends lost 2 bases and 0 bases respectively, with 7 bases between them. CDR1 is MNHEY and CDR2 is SVGAGI in the germline V gene. This CDR3 contains 14 residues. The CDR3 region has the DNA TGTGCCAGCAGTTACCGCGACATGAACACTGAAGCTTTCTTT. Amino acid sequence: CASSYRDMNTEAFF.

At least ten counts were recorded for this clonotype. This chain joins TRBV11-2 and TRBJ2-2, with D unclear. The germline CDR1 and CDR2 sequences are SGHAT and FQNNGV. This CDR3 has 13 amino acids. Trimming removed 2 bases at V and 2 bases at J, with 3 bases between. CDR3 bases: TGTGCCAGCAGCTTAACTAACACCGGGGAGCTGTTTTTT. Translation gives CASSLTNTGELFF.

This clonotype has a handful of counts. The chain recombines TRBV20-1 with TRBJ1-6; the D is unclear. This CDR3 has 17 amino acids. Germline loops: CDR1 DFQATT, CDR2 SNEGSKA (reference sequence). Trimming took off 6 bases at V and 0 bases at J, with 18 bases between the two ends. The DNA for the CDR3 is TGCAGTGCCCCGGAGGCCGTAACTAGCTCCTATAATTCACCCCTCCACTTT. Translating it yields CSAPEAVTSSYNSPLHF.

The chain has TRBV2 and TRBJ2-2; no definite D call. V was pared by 4 bases and J by 1 base, with 10 bases between. The CDR3 contains 15 residues. CDR1 and CDR2 from the germline V gene are SNHLY and FYNNEI. In DNA form, the CDR3 reads TGTGCCAGCAGTGTGGGTCTGATGAACACCGGGGAGCTGTTTTTT. Encoded protein: CASSVGLMNTGELFF.

The V gene is TRBV5-1, the J gene TRBJ2-7, with 8 bases aligning to TRBD2. Germline V gene data show CDR1 as SGHRS and CDR2 as YFSETQ. Losses at the gene ends were 2 bases for V and 0 bases for J; bases not matched to a gene: 4. This CDR3 has 15 residues. The CDR3 loop is CASSLLAGGSYEQYF. As DNA, the CDR3 is TGCGCCAGCAGCTTATTGGCGGGAGGCTCCTACGAGCAGTACTTC.

This clonotype has a handful of counts. The chain combines TRBV10-2 with TRBJ1-2, with D unresolved. The CDR3 extends over 12 amino acids. Germline CDR1 WSHSY, CDR2 SAAADI. The V and J ends lost 2 bases and 5 bases respectively, with 6 bases between them. CDR3 amino acids: CASSEEGYGYTF. The CDR3 region has the DNA TGCGCCAGCAGTGAGGAGGGATATGGCTACACCTTC.

The CDR3 is CAWSVGDGYTF. The CDR3 nucleotides are TGTGCCTGGAGTGTAGGGGATGGCTACACCTTC. This chain connects TRBV30 to TRBJ1-2; TRBD1 might be the D (5 bases). Germline assignment: CDR1 GTSNPN and CDR2 SVGIG (reference sequence). Trimming shortened V by 0 bases and J by 6 bases, and 5 bases separated the two germline ends. The CDR3 consists of 11 residues.

This clonotype occurred a few times. The rearrangement links TRBV4-1 to TRBJ2-3, with TRBD2 identical over 9 bases. Germline CDR1 is MGHRA and CDR2 is YSYEKL. V shed 1 base and J 4 bases; nucleotides not matched to a gene: 3. The CDR3 loop spans 15 amino acids. The CDR3 sequence: CASSQVRGGADTQYF. The CDR3 DNA reads TGCGCCAGCAGCCAAGTCCGCGGGGGGGCAGATACGCAGTATTTT.

This clonotype came up a few times. V usage is TRBV6-6 and J usage is TRBJ2-3; unclear D gene. From germline, CDR1 is MNHNY and CDR2 SVGAGI (reference sequence). Trimming took off 0 bases at V and 2 bases at J, with 6 bases between the two ends. CDR3 length: 14 residues. The CDR3 reads CASSYSPHTDTQYF. CDR3 DNA sequence: TGTGCCAGCAGTTACTCCCCACACACAGATACGCAGTATTTT.

The chain links TRBV12-3 or TRBV12-4 to TRBJ1-1; 9 nucleotides align to TRBD1. Trimming removed 8 bases from V and 8 bases from J; junction bases left unmatched: 12. The CDR3 consists of 14 residues. The chain's CDR3 is CASVLQGAQSEAFF. Here the CDR3 DNA reads TGTGCCAGCGTCTTACAGGGGGCGCAATCAGAAGCTTTCTTT.

The chain couples TRBV5-1 to TRBJ1-4; tentatively, D is TRBD1 (5 bases). Germline V lookup: CDR1 SGHRS, CDR2 YFSETQ. The CDR3 extends over 15 amino acids. Trimming removed 3 bases at V and 6 bases at J, with 15 bases between. The CDR3 DNA reads as TGCGCCAGCAGCTCGAGCGACGGGGCGTATGAAAAACTGTTTTTT. It yields the protein CASSSSDGAYEKLFF.

This clonotype has ten or more counts. No conserved phenylalanine or tryptophan ends this CDR3, so it is likely a read error. The DNA is omitted, as the CDR3 cannot be located on it reliably, and the CDR3 follows TCRdb's listing. CDR3 sequence: CASSPTAETGVVL. J is TRBJ2-1 and V is TRBV12-3 or TRBV12-4; TRBD1, as called in the table, went unchecked against the DNA. Termini included, the CDR3 measures 13 amino acids.

The V gene is TRBV9, the J gene TRBJ1-2, with D unresolved. Germline V gene lookup returns CDR1 SGDLS and CDR2 YYNGEE. V was clipped by 1 base and J by 7 bases, with 14 bases between them. The CDR3 covers 14 residues. CDR3 bases: TGTGCCAGCAGCGTACGAGAAGCCTCTGGTGGCTACACCTTC. Translated: CASSVREASGGYTF.

This clonotype was detected a few times. V usage is TRBV7-3 and J usage is TRBJ2-3, with D possibly matching TRBD2 (6 bases). The CDR3 is made up of 15 amino acids. Per germline, CDR1 SGHTA and CDR2 FQGTGA. V was shortened by 1 base and J by 1 base, with 9 bases between the two germline ends. The CDR3 spells CASSLMASGTDTQYF. The DNA of the CDR3 is TGTGCCAGCAGCTTAATGGCTAGCGGCACAGATACGCAGTATTTT.

V gene TRBV12-3 or TRBV12-4 combines with J gene TRBJ1-5; D is perhaps TRBD1 (5 bases). V was shortened by 6 bases and J by 6 bases, with 12 bases between the two germline ends. This CDR3 has 13 amino acids. In nucleotides, the CDR3 is TGTGCCAGCAGGAAGTGGGGGGGTCAGCCCCAGCATTTT. Amino acid sequence: CASRKWGGQPQHF.

This clonotype was detected ten times or more. The chain couples TRBV6-4 to TRBJ2-1; 9 bases align to TRBD2. The CDR3 loop spans 15 amino acids. The J segment lost 3 bases and the V segment lost 0 bases, leaving 0 bases of the junction unmatched. CDR1 and CDR2 from the germline V gene are MRHNA and SNTAGT. The CDR3 is CASSDSLAGYNEQFF. In DNA, the CDR3 is TGTGCCAGCAGTGACTCACTAGCGGGCTACAATGAGCAGTTCTTC.

This clonotype has a count of ten or more. V usage is TRBV5-6 and J usage is TRBJ2-3, with TRBD1 identical over 8 bases. Germline lookup yields CDR1 SGHDT and CDR2 YYEEEE. Trimming cost V 0 bases and J 1 base; bases outside gene matches: 1. The length of the CDR3 is 15 residues. The CDR3 sequence: CASSLATGGTDTQYF. For the CDR3, the DNA is TGTGCCAGCAGCTTGGCGACAGGGGGCACAGATACGCAGTATTTT.

This clonotype has at least ten counts. This chain connects TRBV7-2 to TRBJ2-3, with D possibly being TRBD2 (5 bases). Germline values: CDR1 SGHTA, CDR2 FQGNSA. V gave up 4 bases and J gave up 0 bases, with 8 bases separating them. The CDR3 loop spans 14 amino acids. The CDR3 loop reads CASSSDYSTDTQYF. The CDR3, as DNA: TGTGCCAGCAGCTCTGACTATAGCACAGATACGCAGTATTTT.

This clonotype showed up many times. V and J are TRBV7-2 and TRBJ1-2, with no clear D. The germline gives CDR1 SGHTA, CDR2 FQGNSA. This CDR3 has 12 residues. The germline V and J ends were trimmed by 3 bases and 4 bases, with 6 bases remaining between them. This CDR3 reads CASSLSAYGYTF. In nucleotides, the CDR3 is TGTGCCAGCAGCTTGTCAGCCTATGGCTACACCTTC.

This clonotype appeared a single time. This chain connects TRBV11-2 to TRBJ1-5; tentative D call: TRBD1 (5 bases). CDR1 is SGHAT, CDR2 FQNNGV, per germline. Trimming stripped 5 bases from V and 7 bases from J, with 18 bases between. The CDR3 spans 15 residues. The CDR3 protein is CASSLGTTKGQPQHF. The DNA for the CDR3 is TGTGCCAGCAGCCTTGGGACCACGAAGGGACAGCCCCAGCATTTT. The whole variable domain, remainder taken from reference TRBV11-2 and TRBJ1-5, is EAGVAQSPRYKIIEKRQSVAFWCNPISGHATLYWYQQILGQGPKLLIQFQNNGVVDDSQLPKDRFSAERLKGVDSTLKIQPAKLEDSAVYLCASSLGTTKGQPQHFGDGTRLSIL.

This sequence joins TRBV12-3 or TRBV12-4 and TRBJ1-2; possible D gene TRBD1, 6 bases. This CDR3 spans 13 amino acids. V was pared by 7 bases and J by 5 bases, with 14 bases between. DNA for the CDR3: TGTGCCAGCATCTCACAGGGAGGGTATGGCTACACCTTC. Translated, it gives CASISQGGYGYTF.